This is a list of T cell receptor beta chains from one sample in a study of siplizumab effects on memory and regulatory T cells. Sequencing was performed with immunoSEQ multiplex PCR; in TCRdb, only in-frame clones are kept and a portion is missing. The sample records tens of thousands of clones, approximately 95% being singletons. The sample consisted of CD8+ T cells sorted from blood. These receptors were taken from a human donor in good health. Each CDR3 is given with its conserved first and last residue. The D gene is left open where the match is weak. Not every row has a clone size; where given, it reads once, few, many or a size class.

j_call v_call d_call clone_size cdr3_aa cdr3_nt
TRBJ2-2 TRBV6-6 - once CASSYSVGGPTGELFF TGTGCCAGCAGTTACTCGGTCGGGGGGCCCACCGGGGAGCTGTTTTTT
TRBJ2-1 TRBV27 - - CASSYTTPQGYNEQFF TGTGCCAGCAGTTATACAACCCCGCAGGGATACAATGAGCAGTTCTTC
TRBJ2-5 TRBV18 - once CASSPTDQETQYF TGTGCCAGCTCACCAACAGACCAAGAGACCCAGTACTTC
TRBJ2-2 TRBV28 - - CASGRVAGELFF TGTGCCAGCGGCAGGGTGGCCGGGGAGCTGTTTTTT
TRBJ2-1 TRBV9 TRBD2 - CASSVGSSGIYNEQFF TGTGCCAGCAGCGTAGGTAGTAGCGGGATATACAATGAGCAGTTCTTC
TRBJ2-7 TRBV6-5 - - CASSYSPDRWYEQYF TGTGCCAGCAGTTACTCCCCGGACAGATGGTACGAGCAGTACTTC
TRBJ2-7 TRBV7-9 TRBD2 - CASSGLAVADYEQYF TGTGCCAGCAGCGGGCTAGCGGTCGCAGACTACGAGCAGTACTTC
TRBJ2-2 TRBV27 - - CASSLGLRSLTNTGELFF TGTGCCAGCAGTTTAGGACTACGATCCTTAACGAACACCGGGGAGCTGTTTTTT
TRBJ2-3 TRBV25-1 - - CASSRGTDTQYF TGTGCCAGCAGTAGGGGAACAGATACGCAGTATTTT
TRBJ2-7 TRBV9 - - CASSVGWSYEQYF TGTGCCAGCAGCGTAGGTTGGTCCTACGAGCAGTACTTC
TRBJ2-7 TRBV9 TRBD2 - CASSVGWREPSYEQYF TGTGCCAGCAGCGTAGGCTGGCGGGAGCCGTCCTACGAGCAGTACTTC
TRBJ2-2 TRBV28 TRBD2 - CASSLWVGRARTGELFF TGTGCCAGCAGTTTATGGGTCGGGAGGGCTCGAACCGGGGAGCTGTTTTTT
TRBJ2-1 TRBV9 - - CASSVEGYNEQFF TGTGCCAGCAGCGTAGAGGGGTACAATGAGCAGTTCTTC
TRBJ1-3 TRBV9 - - CASGVGGNTIYF TGTGCCAGCGGGGTCGGCGGAAACACCATATATTTT
TRBJ2-1 TRBV13 TRBD2 - CASSPRLAGSYNEQFF TGTGCCAGCAGCCCCAGACTAGCGGGGTCCTACAATGAGCAGTTCTTC
TRBJ1-2 TRBV7-8 - - CAGSPWGKGNYGYTF TGTGCCGGCAGCCCCTGGGGGAAGGGAAACTATGGCTACACCTTC
TRBJ1-1 TRBV19 - - CASSIGVMENTEAFF TGTGCCAGTAGTATCGGGGTCATGGAGAACACTGAAGCTTTCTTT
TRBJ2-1 TRBV6-4 - - CASSAIAAWGNEQFF TGTGCCAGCAGCGCAATAGCGGCCTGGGGGAATGAGCAGTTCTTC
TRBJ2-2 TRBV6-1 - - CASSEDHSGAELFF TGTGCCAGCAGTGAAGACCACTCCGGGGCGGAGCTGTTTTTT
TRBJ2-5 TRBV9 - - CASSVAGIRGETQYF TGTGCCAGCAGCGTTGCAGGGATTCGAGGGGAGACCCAGTACTTC
TRBJ2-7 TRBV11-2 TRBD2 - CASSLGAGGFYEQYF TGTGCCAGCAGCTTAGGTGCGGGAGGCTTCTACGAGCAGTACTTC
TRBJ2-7 TRBV27 - - CASSPPQGSLGYEQYF TGTGCCAGCAGCCCCCCCCAGGGAAGTTTGGGGTACGAGCAGTACTTC
TRBJ2-2 TRBV29-1 - - CSVDRAAGELFF TGCAGCGTTGATAGGGCGGCCGGGGAGCTGTTTTTT
TRBJ2-6 TRBV6-5 - - CASSQAGANVLTF TGTGCCAGCAGTCAAGCTGGGGCCAACGTCCTGACTTTC
TRBJ2-1 TRBV5-1 TRBD2 - CASSVLAENYNEQFF TGCGCCAGCAGCGTGCTAGCGGAGAATTACAATGAGCAGTTCTTC
TRBJ1-2 TRBV19 - - CASTYRGETGYTF TGTGCCAGTACCTACCGAGGGGAGACTGGCTACACCTTC
TRBJ2-5 TRBV5-1 TRBD2 medium-sized CASSWLASGPRQETQYF TGCGCCAGCAGCTGGTTGGCTAGCGGACCACGCCAAGAGACCCAGTACTTC
TRBJ1-1 TRBV4-2 - - CASSQGQRENTEAFF TGTGCCAGCAGCCAAGGACAGAGAGAGAACACTGAAGCTTTCTTT
TRBJ2-5 TRBV11-2 - - CASSQSRGGGETQYF TGTGCCAGCAGCCAAAGCAGGGGTGGAGGAGAGACCCAGTACTTC
TRBJ1-5 TRBV7-8 - - CASSLAARAGNQPQHF TGTGCCAGCAGCTTAGCCGCAAGGGCTGGCAATCAGCCCCAGCATTTT
TRBJ2-7 TRBV29-1 - - CSVGQGGYEQYF TGCAGCGTTGGTCAAGGGGGCTACGAGCAGTACTTC
TRBJ1-1 TRBV7-6 - - CATVDFEGGNTEAFF TGTGCCACCGTGGATTTTGAGGGTGGGAACACTGAAGCTTTCTTT
TRBJ2-2 TRBV10-1 - - CASNDGGELFF TGCGCCAGCAATGATGGCGGGGAGCTGTTTTTT
TRBJ2-1 TRBV9 TRBD2 few CASSVGGLAAMSSYNEQFF TGTGCCAGCAGCGTAGGTGGACTAGCGGCAATGAGCTCCTACAATGAGCAGTTCTTC
TRBJ2-1 TRBV11-2 TRBD2 once CASSPRLAGGNEQFF TGTGCCAGCAGCCCGCGACTAGCGGGAGGCAATGAGCAGTTCTTC
TRBJ2-6 TRBV7-2 - - CASSLIFSGANVLTF TGTGCCAGCAGCTTAATTTTCTCTGGGGCCAACGTCCTGACTTTC
TRBJ2-5 TRBV7-9 TRBD1 - CASSSFDRVQETQYF TGTGCCAGCAGCTCTTTTGACAGGGTCCAAGAGACCCAGTACTTC
TRBJ1-4 TRBV7-8 - - CASSLGARGEKLFF TGTGCCAGCAGCTTGGGGGCGCGCGGTGAAAAACTGTTTTTT
TRBJ2-1 TRBV5-6 - - CASSLTAGLIYNEQFF TGTGCCAGCAGCCTTACGGCAGGCCTAATCTACAATGAGCAGTTCTTC
TRBJ2-6 TRBV29-1 TRBD2 - CSVEDWGGAGANVLTF TGCAGCGTTGAAGATTGGGGAGGGGCTGGGGCCAACGTCCTGACTTTC
TRBJ2-5 TRBV5-4 - - CASAQGETQYF TGTGCCAGCGCCCAGGGCGAGACCCAGTACTTC
TRBJ2-5 TRBV6-1 - once CASSIMTGNQETQYF TGTGCCAGCAGTATCATGACAGGAAACCAAGAGACCCAGTACTTC
TRBJ2-2 TRBV6-5 TRBD2 - CASTGLDTGELFF TGTGCCAGCACCGGACTAGACACCGGGGAGCTGTTTTTT
TRBJ2-5 TRBV7-9 TRBD2 - CAREDSGSGETQYF TGTGCCAGAGAGGACAGCGGGAGTGGCGAGACCCAGTACTTC
TRBJ2-2 TRBV9 - - CASSEGGAGELFF TGTGCCAGCAGCGAGGGTGGTGCCGGGGAGCTGTTTTTT
TRBJ1-2 TRBV6-5 - - CASSYTGGYGYTF TGTGCCAGCAGTTACACGGGGGGTTACGGCTACACCTTC
TRBJ2-7 TRBV28 - - CASSLGQTYEQYF TGTGCCAGCAGTTTGGGGCAGACCTACGAGCAGTACTTC
TRBJ1-1 TRBV6-5 - - CASSYSIRVNTEAFF TGTGCCAGCAGTTACTCGATCCGGGTCAACACTGAAGCTTTCTTT
TRBJ2-7 TRBV28 - - CASSFRGTLSYEQYF TGTGCCAGCAGTTTTCGGGGAACCCTTTCCTACGAGCAGTACTTC
TRBJ1-1 TRBV10-1 - - CASSDGGSNAEAFF TGCGCCAGCAGTGACGGGGGTTCGAACGCTGAAGCTTTCTTT
TRBJ2-1 TRBV13 TRBD2 - CASSLGTSNYNEQFF TGTGCCAGCAGCCTCGGGACTAGTAACTACAATGAGCAGTTCTTC
TRBJ1-3 TRBV2 TRBD1 - CASSGTESTGNTIYF TGTGCCAGCAGCGGGACAGAGTCTACTGGAAACACCATATATTTT
TRBJ2-1 TRBV6-5 TRBD2 - CASRPSSGSYNEQFF TGTGCCAGCAGGCCTTCTAGCGGGAGTTACAATGAGCAGTTCTTC
TRBJ1-1 TRBV11-2 - - CASSLFVGEGNTEAFF TGTGCCAGCAGCCTCTTCGTCGGGGAAGGGAACACTGAAGCTTTCTTT
TRBJ2-3 TRBV19 TRBD2 - CASSIGTSGSQTDTQYF TGTGCCAGTAGTATAGGTACTAGCGGGAGCCAGACGGATACGCAGTATTTT
TRBJ2-3 TRBV2 TRBD2 - CASRDLAGTSTDTQYF TGTGCCAGCAGGGACTTAGCGGGAACCAGCACAGATACGCAGTATTTT
TRBJ1-6 TRBV6-5 - once CASRSRGGNSPLHF TGTGCCAGCAGGTCCAGGGGTGGTAATTCACCCCTCCACTTT
TRBJ1-1 TRBV2 - - CASSENVGEAFF TGTGCCAGCAGTGAAAATGTCGGGGAAGCTTTCTTT
TRBJ2-7 TRBV28 TRBD2 - CASSLIQTGATTSGMYEQYF TGTGCCAGCAGCTTAATCCAGACAGGGGCGACGACTAGCGGGATGTACGAGCAGTACTTC
TRBJ2-3 TRBV2 TRBD2 - CASSDWLAGTDTQYF TGTGCCAGCAGTGATTGGCTAGCGGGCACAGATACGCAGTATTTT